This T cell receptor beta chain was sequenced for a study of graft-versus-host responses after intestinal transplantation. This clone showed up just a few times. The CDR3 totals 15 residues. Germline CDR1 LGHNA, CDR2 YNFKEQ. V trimming: 3 bases; J trimming: 5 bases; junction bases outside the gene matches: 8. Responders that carried the CFSE label, about 200,000 of them, were plated with about 200,000 irradiated, violet-dye-labeled stimulator cells. Both CD3+CD4+ and CD3+CD8+ responders that were proliferating and CFSE-low underwent sorting after the reaction. General study results and limits: Circulating GvH clones peaking coincided with falling HvG clones soon after transplant.

Profiled with immunoSEQ multiplex PCR; TCRdb holds only in-frame clones, not every one. This table holds approximately 23,000 clones, around 47% found once. The sample here was alloreactive CD8+ T cells from a mixed lymphocyte reaction culture, taken before transplantation. Subset specified: CFSE-low proliferating T cells sorted from roughly 6-day pre-transplant mixed lymphocyte reaction (GvH or HvG direction). The chain recombines TRBV4-2 with TRBJ2-7; 9 bases line up with TRBD2. This TCR came from a human patient who was an organ donor for intestinal transplantation. The CDR3 DNA is TGTGCCAGCAGCCAGGCCGGGACTAGCCGAAACGAGCAGTACTTC. The encoded protein is CASSQAGTSRNEQYF.